The 25 T cell receptor beta chains reported below all come from one sample, sequenced in a study of T cell repertoires in cytomegalovirus infection. TCRdb called the reads again in MiXCR, with one record for every CDR3 protein. The table lists approximately 910,000 distinct CDR3 sequences, roughly 30% of them singletons. These TCRs are of unknown antigen specificity. Source: cultured CD8+ T cells from PBMCs, taken from culture after CMV antigen stimulation. These receptors were obtained from a human donor in good health (CMV status not recorded). Some clones in this sample may be carry-over from other donors' samples.

This clonotype was picked up a small number of times. The chain joins TRBV19 to TRBJ2-7, with TRBD1 as a possible D gene (7 bases). Germline V CDR1 and CDR2: LNHDA, SQIVND (reference sequence). CDR3 length equals 16 residues. The V gene lost 0 bases and the J gene lost 4 bases, with 16 bases spanning the gap. The CDR3 nucleotides are TGTGCCAGTAGTATAGATCCGGAGGGGGCCTTATACGAGCAGTACTTC. Its protein product is CASSIDPEGALYEQYF. Full variable domain (rest looked up from reference TRBV19 and TRBJ2-7): DGGITQSPKYLFRKEGQNVTLSCEQNLNHDAMYWYRQDPGQGLRLIYYSQIVNDFQKGDIAEGYSVSREKKESFPLTVTSAQKNPTAFYLCASSIDPEGALYEQYFGPGTRLTVT.

The V and J genes are TRBV19 and TRBJ1-1; D is unclear. V lost 4 bases and J lost 9, with 12 bases in between. The CDR3 loop spans 12 amino acids. Germline loops: CDR1 LNHDA, CDR2 SQIVND (reference sequence). The CDR3 coding sequence is TGTGCCAGTAGTAGCCAGCCGGGTCAAGCTTTCTTT. Translation: CASSSQPGQAFF. Together with reference TRBV19 and TRBJ1-1, the CDR3 gives the full variable domain: DGGITQSPKYLFRKEGQNVTLSCEQNLNHDAMYWYRQDPGQGLRLIYYSQIVNDFQKGDIAEGYSVSREKKESFPLTVTSAQKNPTAFYLCASSSQPGQAFFGQGTRLTVV.

This clonotype occurred a few times. This chain connects TRBV2 to TRBJ1-2; TRBD1 might be the D (5 bases). Germline loops: CDR1 SNHLY, CDR2 FYNNEI. The CDR3 runs 13 residues. V dropped 9 bases and J dropped 0 bases, with 11 bases sitting between them. CDR3 DNA sequence: TGTGCCAGACCCACAGGCCCTAACTATGGCTACACCTTC. Translated, it gives CARPTGPNYGYTF.

This clonotype is a singleton in its sample. The chain links TRBV5-6 to TRBJ1-1; D gene uncertain. Looked up from germline, CDR1 is SGHDT and CDR2 is YYEEEE. V was cut by 4 bases and J by 4 bases, with 23 bases left in between. The CDR3 loop spans 17 amino acids. The CDR3 DNA is TGTGCCAGCAGCATTGGCCCTAGGGTAATGGGGAGCACTGAAGCTTTCTTT. Its protein is CASSIGPRVMGSTEAFF. Supplemented by reference TRBV5-6 and TRBJ1-1, the full variable domain reads DAGVTQSPTHLIKTRGQQVTLRCSPKSGHDTVSWYQQALGQGPQFIFQYYEEEERQRGNFPDRFSGHQFPNYSSELNVNALLLGDSALYLCASSIGPRVMGSTEAFFGQGTRLTVV.

The chain employs TRBV7-2 and TRBJ2-3, with 16 bases fitting TRBD2. Per the germline V gene, CDR1 is SGHTA and CDR2 is FQGNSA. CDR3 length equals 18 residues. J lost 3 bases, V lost 5 bases, and 8 bases had no gene match. Here the CDR3 DNA reads TGTGCCAGCAGCCCGGGGACTAGCGGGGGGGCGGTAACAGATACGCAGTATTTT. Its translation is CASSPGTSGGAVTDTQYF.

This clonotype was counted ten times or more. The V call is TRBV12-3 or TRBV12-4, the J call TRBJ2-7; D uncertain. This CDR3 region has 13 residues. Trimming shortened V by 3 bases and J by 2 bases, and 8 bases separated the two germline ends. CDR3 region: CASSFYLAYEQYF. CDR3 bases: TGTGCCAGCAGTTTTTACCTTGCCTACGAGCAGTACTTC.

The table lists this clonotype with many counts. The gene calls are TRBV7-2 and TRBJ2-1; TRBD2 might be the D (5 bases). Trimming took off 8 bases at V and 3 bases at J, with 17 bases between the two ends. CDR3 length: 15 amino acids. Germline values: CDR1 SGHTA, CDR2 FQGNSA. The CDR3 here is CASAPGILIYNEQFF. CDR3 nucleotide sequence: TGTGCCAGCGCCCCGGGGATACTAATCTACAATGAGCAGTTCTTC.

The chain recombines TRBV4-1 with TRBJ1-4; 10 bases match TRBD1. Germline loops: CDR1 MGHRA, CDR2 YSYEKL. After removal of 1 base from V and 5 bases from J, the junction contained 7 bases not matched to a gene. The CDR3 spans 17 residues. The CDR3: CASSQVPGQGRNEKLFF. The CDR3 DNA is TGCGCCAGCAGCCAAGTCCCGGGACAGGGGCGGAATGAAAAACTGTTTTTT.

This clonotype was counted ten times or more. The V call is TRBV7-9, the J call TRBJ2-5, with 7 bases identical to TRBD2. Trimming removed 5 bases from V and 3 bases from J; junction bases left unmatched: 3. The germline CDR1 and CDR2 sequences are SEHNR and FQNEAQ (reference sequence). This CDR3 region has 13 residues. The CDR3: CASSPTSEETQYF. The DNA of the CDR3 is TGTGCCAGCAGCCCCACTAGCGAAGAGACCCAGTACTTC.

This clonotype was observed a single time. Given a much more abundant clone one base away, this may be a read error. CDR3 amino acids: CASSTRSGGSSPLHF. As DNA, the CDR3 is TGTGCCAGCAGCACCCGCTCAGGGGGGTCTTCACCCCTCCACTTT. The rearrangement uses TRBV7-1 and TRBJ1-6; TRBD1 matches 7 bases. TRBV7-1 is designated an ORF whose function remains uncertain. V dropped 5 bases and J dropped 9; count of bases not matched to a gene: 10. There are 15 residues in the CDR3.

V usage is TRBV2 and J usage is TRBJ2-6; a weak D match, TRBD2 (6 bases). Trimming shortened V by 6 bases and J by 1 base, and 13 bases separated the two germline ends. Germline assignment: CDR1 SNHLY and CDR2 FYNNEI. CDR3 length: 16 amino acids. The CDR3 DNA sequence: TGTGCCAGCAGGCGGGATAGCTCATCTGGGGCCAACGTCCTGACTTTC. The encoded protein is CASRRDSSSGANVLTF.

The table lists this clonotype with many counts. This chain joins TRBV6-6 and TRBJ2-5; a weak D match, TRBD1 (5 bases). This CDR3 has 14 residues. V gave up 6 bases and J gave up 1 base, with 12 bases separating them. Germline CDR1 is MNHNY and CDR2 is SVGAGI (reference sequence). The chain's CDR3 is CASSHPDSQETQYF. The CDR3 DNA follows: TGTGCCAGCAGCCACCCTGACAGCCAAGAGACCCAGTACTTC.

This clonotype was seen a single time. The chain joins TRBV6-2 or TRBV6-3 to TRBJ2-7; no clear D gene. Germline lookup yields CDR1 MNHEY and CDR2 SVGEGT. The CDR3 is 13 amino acids. The V gene lost 6 bases and the J gene lost 0 bases, with 9 bases spanning the gap. The CDR3 bases are TGTGCCAGCAGCCCCCCGGCCTCCTACGAGCAGTACGTC. Residues: CASSPPASYEQYV.

This clonotype showed up many times. The chain links TRBV7-8 to TRBJ1-2, with 11 bases fitting TRBD1. In germline, CDR1 is SGHVS, CDR2 FQNEAQ. With 5 bases clipped from V and 1 base from J, the junction kept 9 bases outside the gene matches. CDR3 size: 17 residues. As DNA, the CDR3 is TGTGCCAGCAGCCCATGGACAGGGGGCGCGAGTAACTATGGCTACACCTTC. Residues: CASSPWTGGASNYGYTF.

This clonotype came up a few times. This chain joins TRBV4-2 and TRBJ1-3, with unresolved D. Trimming cost V 0 bases and J 2 bases, with 23 bases left between them. The CDR3 is made up of 20 amino acids. The germline V gene encodes CDR1 LGHNA and CDR2 YNFKEQ. The CDR3 nucleotides read TGTGCCAGCAGCCAAGATTCAGCAGGAGTTTCCCGTACGGCTGGAAACACCATATATTTT. Its translation: CASSQDSAGVSRTAGNTIYF.

The table lists this clonotype with many counts. The chain joins TRBV7-6 to TRBJ2-7, with D possibly TRBD2 on 5 matching bases. V lost 6 bases to trimming and J lost 4 bases, with 19 bases between them. The germline V gene encodes CDR1 SGHVS and CDR2 FNYEAQ. This CDR3 is 15 amino acids long. The CDR3 sequence is CASSNRESGDYEQYV. As DNA, the CDR3 is TGTGCCAGCAGTAACCGAGAGAGCGGTGATTACGAGCAGTACGTC.

This clonotype was observed a handful of times. This chain joins TRBV10-3 and TRBJ1-1; D gene uncertain. V was shortened by 7 bases and J by 2 bases, with 11 bases between the two germline ends. CDR1 and CDR2 (germline): ENHRY, SYGVKD. The CDR3 is 13 residues long. In DNA form, the CDR3 reads TGTGCCATCACCTGGGAGATCAACACTGAAGCTTTCTTT. This translates into CAITWEINTEAFF.

The V call is TRBV7-8, the J call TRBJ2-7; either TRBD1 or TRBD2 may supply D (6 bases each). The V gene's germline CDR1 is SGHVS and CDR2 FQNEAQ. The CDR3 is 15 amino acids. CDR3 region: CARSLRGDITYEQYF. For the CDR3, the DNA is TGTGCAAGAAGCCTAAGGGGGGACATAACCTACGAGCAGTACTTC.

The chain couples TRBV7-6 to TRBJ1-4, with 7 bases matching TRBD1. V was pared by 5 bases and J by 8 bases, with 8 bases of the junction left unmatched. This CDR3 is built from 14 residues. Looked up from germline, CDR1 is SGHVS and CDR2 is FNYEAQ. CDR3 loop: CASSPRGDREKLFF. Here the CDR3 DNA reads TGTGCCAGCAGCCCCAGGGGGGATCGCGAAAAACTGTTTTTT.

This clonotype showed up just a few times. V and J are TRBV20-1 and TRBJ2-7; tentative D call: TRBD1 (6 bases). There are 14 residues in the CDR3. CDR1 and CDR2 (germline): DFQATT, SNEGSKA (reference sequence). V was pared by 0 bases and J by 3 bases, with 12 bases between. The CDR3 DNA sequence: TGCAGTGCTAGAGATTACGAGACAGGCTACGAGCAGTACGTC. Amino acids: CSARDYETGYEQYV.

This clonotype was picked up a small number of times. The chain employs TRBV9 and TRBJ2-1; tentatively, D is TRBD1 (6 bases). Germline V gene sequence: CDR1 SGDLS, CDR2 YYNGEE. The CDR3 totals 14 residues. V lost 4 bases and J 5 bases, leaving 13 bases between the germline ends. CDR3 bases: TGTGCCAGCAGCCCACTGACAGGAGACAATGAGCAGTTCTTC. Translated: CASSPLTGDNEQFF.

The chain links TRBV6-5 to TRBJ2-6; 9 bases map to TRBD1. Germline CDR1 MNHEY, CDR2 SVGAGI. V trimming: 1 base; J trimming: 0 bases; junction bases outside the gene matches: 4. This CDR3 has 18 residues. CDR3 protein: CASSYLGTGPSGANVLTF. CDR3 sequence (DNA): TGTGCCAGCAGTTACTTGGGGACAGGGCCCTCTGGGGCCAACGTCCTGACTTTC.

This clonotype was found a few times. The chain links TRBV12-3 or TRBV12-4 to TRBJ1-5; 7 bases are shared with TRBD1. After removal of 6 bases from V and 4 bases from J, the junction contained 9 bases not matched to a gene. There are 15 residues in the CDR3. Here the CDR3 reads CASSSPDRENQPQHF. DNA for the CDR3: TGTGCCAGCAGCTCTCCCGACAGGGAGAATCAGCCCCAGCATTTT.

This clonotype was recorded a few times. Germline and junction disagree at one end, which may indicate a read error. The chain couples TRBV7-9 to TRBJ1-1, with D perhaps TRBD1 (6 bases). Germline V CDR1 and CDR2: SEHNR, FQNEAQ (reference sequence). The CDR3 spans 14 residues. DNA for the CDR3: TGTGCCAGCAGCTTTAATACTAGGGACACGGAAGCTTTCTTT. Its protein is CASSFNTRDTEAFF.

This clonotype has at least ten counts. The gene calls are TRBV7-2 and TRBJ1-6, with D possibly matching TRBD1 (5 bases). The CDR3 is made up of 15 amino acids. Germline V lookup: CDR1 SGHTA, CDR2 FQGNSA. V lost 5 bases and J lost 9, with 17 bases in between. The CDR3 protein is CASSPGAGHGSPLHF. The CDR3 DNA follows: TGTGCCAGCAGCCCCGGAGCAGGGCACGGTTCACCCCTCCACTTT.